The clone carrying this TCR beta chain was observed a handful of times. What it recognizes is unknown. These data originate in a study of identical twins. General study points: Cord blood beta clonotypes that were abundant carried fewer insertions, and memory repertoires showed no such trend. Within monozygotic twins, out-of-frame TCR alpha sharing was underestimated by the models.

V dropped 5 bases and J dropped 1 base, with 25 bases sitting between them. The CDR3 has 19 amino acids. MiXCR was run by TCRdb on the 5' RACE reads, yielding one entry per CDR3 protein. The sample records approximately 530,000 distinct CDR3 sequences, around 24% being singletons. The sample was also linked to a second study, of yellow fever vaccine responses in identical twins. That paper adds: Reportedly, twins showed a vaccine T cell response that looked partly convergent and partly personalized.

The source of this sequence is a woman aged 18-29 years in good health. The chain is built from TRBV12-3 or TRBV12-4 and TRBJ2-3, with D possibly being TRBD2 (6 bases). The sequenced material came from CD4+ T cells sorted from blood. In DNA form, the CDR3 reads TGTGCCAGCAGTATTTCGGGACTCAAACTCCCGCCAGGCACAGATACGCAGTATTTT. Its translation: CASSISGLKLPPGTDTQYF.